This TCR beta chain was captured in a study of cytomegalovirus exposure and HLA in healthy donors. Findings and caveats of the study: Most TCR sequences were seen very rarely across donors, but some public TCRs occurred in many.

TCRdb's copy holds only in-frame clones and misses some; the assay was immunoSEQ multiplex PCR. The top ten hold approximately 0.9% of the sample, which has about 300,000 clones, 85% to 90% seen once. The CDR3 is made up of 17 amino acids. Trimming pared 3 bases from V and 6 bases from J, leaving 24 bases between. CDR1 is GTSNPN and CDR2 is SVGIG in the germline V gene (reference sequence). A word on this clone: Its antigen is not identified.

Material: PBMCs. V and J are TRBV30 and TRBJ2-1, with D maybe TRBD1 (8 bases). The clonotype originates from a woman between 18 and 29 years old in good health and CMV-seronegative. The CDR3 sequence is CAWRRNIGQGGSNEQFF. The CDR3 DNA is TGTGCCTGGAGGAGAAACATAGGACAGGGAGGGAGCAATGAGCAGTTCTTC. The variable domain in full, with the rest retrieved from reference TRBV30 and TRBJ2-1, is SQTIHQWPATLVQPVGSPLSLECTVEGTSNPNLYWYRQAAGRGLQLLFYSVGIGQISSEVPQNLSASRPQDRQFILSSKKLLLSDSGFYLCAWRRNIGQGGSNEQFFGPGTRLTVL.